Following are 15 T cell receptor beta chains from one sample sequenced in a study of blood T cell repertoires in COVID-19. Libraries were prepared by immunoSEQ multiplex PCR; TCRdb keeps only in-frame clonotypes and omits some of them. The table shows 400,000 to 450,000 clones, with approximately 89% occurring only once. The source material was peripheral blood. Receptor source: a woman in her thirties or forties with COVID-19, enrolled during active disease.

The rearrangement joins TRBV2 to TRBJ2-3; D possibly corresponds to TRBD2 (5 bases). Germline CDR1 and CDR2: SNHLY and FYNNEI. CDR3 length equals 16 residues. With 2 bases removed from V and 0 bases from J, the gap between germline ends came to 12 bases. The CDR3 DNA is TGTGCCAGCAGTGAACGGATGGGCGGGAGCACAGATACGCAGTATTTT. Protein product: CASSERMGGSTDTQYF.

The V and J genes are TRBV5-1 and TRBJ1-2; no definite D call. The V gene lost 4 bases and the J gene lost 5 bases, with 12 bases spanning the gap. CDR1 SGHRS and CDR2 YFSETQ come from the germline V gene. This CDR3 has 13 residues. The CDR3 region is CASSLSGQYGYTF. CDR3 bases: TGCGCCAGCAGCCTGTCGGGTCAGTATGGCTACACCTTC.

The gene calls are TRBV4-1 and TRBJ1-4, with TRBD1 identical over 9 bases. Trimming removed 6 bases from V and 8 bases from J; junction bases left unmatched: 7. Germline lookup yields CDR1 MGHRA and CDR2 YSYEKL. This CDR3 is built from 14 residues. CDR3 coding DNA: TGCGCCAGCAGTAAAGGACAGGGGAGAGAAAAACTGTTTTTT. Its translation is CASSKGQGREKLFF.

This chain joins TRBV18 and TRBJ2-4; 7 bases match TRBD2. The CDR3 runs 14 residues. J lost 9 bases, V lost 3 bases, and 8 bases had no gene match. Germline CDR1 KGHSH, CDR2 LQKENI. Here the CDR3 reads CASSPSGGDGIQYF. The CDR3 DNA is TGTGCCAGCTCACCCTCGGGGGGAGACGGCATTCAGTACTTC.

The CDR3 nucleotides read TGTGCCAGCAGCTCGGAGGCTAGCGGGGGGACGAGCTCCTACAATGAGCAGTTCTTC. This encodes CASSSEASGGTSSYNEQFF. The chain combines TRBV6-6 with TRBJ2-1; TRBD2 matches at 11 bases. The CDR3 runs to 19 residues. Germline values: CDR1 MNHNY, CDR2 SVGAGI (reference sequence). V was clipped by 6 bases and J by 0 bases; unmatched bases: 13.

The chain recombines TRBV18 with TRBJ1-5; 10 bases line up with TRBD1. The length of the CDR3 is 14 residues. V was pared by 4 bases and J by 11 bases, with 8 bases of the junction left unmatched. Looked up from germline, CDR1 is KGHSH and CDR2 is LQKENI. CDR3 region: CASSLGTGDSAQHF. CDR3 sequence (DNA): TGTGCCAGCTCACTCGGGACAGGGGATTCGGCCCAGCATTTT.

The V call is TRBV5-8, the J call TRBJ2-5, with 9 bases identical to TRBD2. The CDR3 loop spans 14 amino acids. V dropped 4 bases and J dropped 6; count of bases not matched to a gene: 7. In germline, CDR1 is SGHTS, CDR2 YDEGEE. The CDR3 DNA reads TGTGCCAGCAGCCTGCTAGCGGGGTTGAAGACCCAGTACTTC. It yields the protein CASSLLAGLKTQYF. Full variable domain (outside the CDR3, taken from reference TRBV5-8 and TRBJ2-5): EAGVTQSPTHLIKTRGQQATLRCSPISGHTSVYWYQQALGLGLQFLLWYDEGEERNRGNFPPRFSGRQFPNYSSELNVNALELEDSALYLCASSLLAGLKTQYFGPGTRLLVL.

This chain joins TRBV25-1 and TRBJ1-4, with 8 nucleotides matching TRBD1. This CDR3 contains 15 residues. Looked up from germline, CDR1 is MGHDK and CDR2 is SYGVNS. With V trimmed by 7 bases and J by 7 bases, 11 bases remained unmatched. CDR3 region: CASMPFRGLGEKLFF. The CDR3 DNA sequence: TGTGCCAGCATGCCCTTCAGGGGGCTAGGTGAAAAACTGTTTTTT. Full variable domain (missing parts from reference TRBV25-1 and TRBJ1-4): EADIYQTPRYLVIGTGKKITLECSQTMGHDKMYWYQQDPGMELHLIHYSYGVNSTEKGDLSSESTVSRIRTEHFPLTLESARPSHTSQYLCASMPFRGLGEKLFFGSGTQLSVL.

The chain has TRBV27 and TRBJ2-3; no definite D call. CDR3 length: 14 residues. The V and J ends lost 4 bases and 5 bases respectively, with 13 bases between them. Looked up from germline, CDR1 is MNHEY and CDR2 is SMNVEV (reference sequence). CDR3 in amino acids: CASSSTSRGDTQYF. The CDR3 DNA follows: TGTGCCAGCAGTTCTACCTCTCGTGGAGATACGCAGTATTTT.

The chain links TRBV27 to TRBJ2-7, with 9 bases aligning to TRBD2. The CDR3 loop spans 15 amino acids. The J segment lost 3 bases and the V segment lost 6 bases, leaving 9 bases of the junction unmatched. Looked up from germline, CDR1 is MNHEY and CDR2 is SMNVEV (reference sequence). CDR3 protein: CASRAAGGPNYEQYF. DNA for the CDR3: TGTGCCAGCAGAGCTGCGGGGGGGCCAAACTACGAGCAGTACTTC.

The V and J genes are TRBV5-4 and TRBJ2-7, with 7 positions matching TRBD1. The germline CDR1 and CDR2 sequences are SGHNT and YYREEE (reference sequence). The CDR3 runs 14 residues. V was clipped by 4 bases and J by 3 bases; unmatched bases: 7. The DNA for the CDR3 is TGTGCCAGCAGCAACCGCGACAGGGACTACGAGCAGTACTTC. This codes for CASSNRDRDYEQYF.

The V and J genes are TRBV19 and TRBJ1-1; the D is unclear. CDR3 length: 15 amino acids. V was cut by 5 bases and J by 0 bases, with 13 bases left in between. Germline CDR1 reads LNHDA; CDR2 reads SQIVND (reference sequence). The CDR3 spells CASSPSWAVNTEAFF. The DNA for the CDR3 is TGTGCCAGTAGTCCCTCTTGGGCTGTGAACACTGAAGCTTTCTTT.

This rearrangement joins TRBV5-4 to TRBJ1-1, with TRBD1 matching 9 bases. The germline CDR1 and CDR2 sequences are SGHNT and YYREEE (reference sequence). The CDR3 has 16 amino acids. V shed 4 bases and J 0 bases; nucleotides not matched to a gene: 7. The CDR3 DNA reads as TGTGCCAGCAGCCACGGACAGGGGCGAATGAACACTGAAGCTTTCTTT. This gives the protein CASSHGQGRMNTEAFF.

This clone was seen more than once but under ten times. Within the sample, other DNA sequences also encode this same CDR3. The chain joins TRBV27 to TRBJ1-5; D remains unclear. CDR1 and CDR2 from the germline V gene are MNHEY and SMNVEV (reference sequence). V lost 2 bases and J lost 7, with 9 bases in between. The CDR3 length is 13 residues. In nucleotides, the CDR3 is TGTGCCAGCAGTTTAAGTAGGAGCCAGCCCCAGCATTTT. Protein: CASSLSRSQPQHF.

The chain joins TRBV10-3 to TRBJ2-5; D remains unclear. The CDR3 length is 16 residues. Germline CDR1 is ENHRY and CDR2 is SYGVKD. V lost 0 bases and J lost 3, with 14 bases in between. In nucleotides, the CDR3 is TGTGCCATCAGTGAGTCCACTGGGCCCCTTAAAGAGACCCAGTACTTC. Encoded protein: CAISESTGPLKETQYF.